This T cell receptor (beta chain) was obtained from a study of cytomegalovirus exposure and HLA in healthy donors. With 60 Vbeta and 13 Jbeta primers, the PCR was carried out. Measured with immunoSEQ multiplex PCR; TCRdb has only the in-frame clones, and not every one. The sample lists approximately 130,000 clones; 72% were seen once. The V gene's germline CDR1 is KGHSH and CDR2 LQKENI. V dropped 6 bases and J dropped 3; count of bases not matched to a gene: 10. The CDR3 extends over 16 amino acids. This chain joins TRBV18 and TRBJ1-5; 8 bases are shared with TRBD1. The source is a man aged 45-60 years in good health and CMV-seropositive. Sequencing input: PBMCs. CDR3 sequence (DNA): TGTGCCAGCTCCAATCCGGTGACAGGGGACAATCAGCCCCAGCATTTT. This translates into CASSNPVTGDNQPQHF.